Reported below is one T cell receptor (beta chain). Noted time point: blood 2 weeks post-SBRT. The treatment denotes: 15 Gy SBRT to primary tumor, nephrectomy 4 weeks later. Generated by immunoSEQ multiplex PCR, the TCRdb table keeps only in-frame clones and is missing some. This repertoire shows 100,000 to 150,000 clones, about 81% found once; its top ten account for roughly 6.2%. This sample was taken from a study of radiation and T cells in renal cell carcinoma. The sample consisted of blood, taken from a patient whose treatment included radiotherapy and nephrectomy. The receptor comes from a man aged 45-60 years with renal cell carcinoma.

CDR3 loop: CASSSVLAPYNEQFF. CDR3 bases: TGTGCCAGCAGCTCCGTACTAGCGCCCTACAATGAGCAGTTCTTC. The V and J genes are TRBV11-2 and TRBJ2-1; TRBD2 matches 7 bases. The junction had 5 bases not matched to a gene; V was cut back by 4 bases and J by 2 bases. This CDR3 is 15 amino acids long. Looked up from germline, CDR1 is SGHAT and CDR2 is FQNNGV.